This is a list of T cell receptor beta chains from one sample in a study of radiation and T cells in renal cell carcinoma. Produced via immunoSEQ multiplex PCR; TCRdb's table is partial and in-frame only. The sample contains 120,000 to 150,000 clones, 86% of which appear only once. Sequences were derived from blood, sampled from a patient whose treatment included radiotherapy and nephrectomy. The receptors come from a woman aged 45-65 years with renal cell carcinoma. The conserved cysteine and the conserved F or W are not part of the CDR3 here. The D gene is left open where the match is weak.

J gene: TRBJ2-7; V gene: TRBV7-2; D gene: .; CDR3 protein: ASSKVYEQY
J gene: TRBJ2-7; V gene: TRBV7-2; D gene: .; CDR3 protein: ASSLAFGGPSSYEQY
J gene: TRBJ1-2; V gene: TRBV28; D gene: TRBD1; CDR3 protein: ASIPGTGWDYGYT
J gene: TRBJ2-7; V gene: TRBV6-5; D gene: TRBD2; CDR3 protein: ATTGTSGTYEQY
J gene: TRBJ2-3; V gene: TRBV15; D gene: .; CDR3 protein: ATSRGGADTQY
J gene: TRBJ1-3; V gene: TRBV4-2; D gene: .; CDR3 protein: ASSPDGTVGNTIY
J gene: TRBJ1-4; V gene: TRBV28; D gene: .; CDR3 protein: ASSLVVEKLF
J gene: TRBJ2-1; V gene: TRBV4-2; D gene: .; CDR3 protein: ASAPGRDNEQF
J gene: TRBJ1-1; V gene: TRBV28; D gene: .; CDR3 protein: ASSFVTRTEAF
J gene: TRBJ2-2; V gene: TRBV5-1; D gene: TRBD2; CDR3 protein: ASSLREDGTGELF
J gene: TRBJ2-1; V gene: TRBV30; D gene: TRBD1; CDR3 protein: ASSRDRGMLAPF
J gene: TRBJ2-2; V gene: TRBV5-4; D gene: .; CDR3 protein: ATKRGTGELF
J gene: TRBJ2-2; V gene: TRBV18; D gene: .; CDR3 protein: ASSPKPINTGELF
J gene: TRBJ2-7; V gene: TRBV28; D gene: .; CDR3 protein: ASSSPSVGVYEQY
J gene: TRBJ1-1; V gene: TRBV29-1; D gene: TRBD1; CDR3 protein: SVDGTATEAF
J gene: TRBJ1-4; V gene: TRBV5-6; D gene: .; CDR3 protein: ASSSYLLPGGMF
J gene: TRBJ1-2; V gene: TRBV7-9; D gene: .; CDR3 protein: ASSPGGTQANYGYT
J gene: TRBJ2-7; V gene: TRBV7-2; D gene: TRBD2; CDR3 protein: ASSRQTLAGGTYEQY
J gene: TRBJ2-7; V gene: TRBV27; D gene: .; CDR3 protein: ASSWGRIQSYEQY
J gene: TRBJ2-1; V gene: TRBV5-1; D gene: TRBD2; CDR3 protein: ASSSRLAGGPGNEQF
J gene: TRBJ2-3; V gene: TRBV10-1; D gene: TRBD2; CDR3 protein: ASSGVAGGPPDTQY
J gene: TRBJ2-2; V gene: TRBV10-3; D gene: TRBD2; CDR3 protein: ASSRSGGYGELF